Described below is a single T cell receptor beta chain sequence and its context. This receptor's antigen is unknown. Per-base qualities were not stored, and no clone one base away is much larger. The data were obtained in a study of regulatory T cells in long-lasting Graves disease (dated by TCRdb to the early 2020s). Study-level background: Antithyroid drugs had been taken for less than 3 months by newly diagnosed Graves' disease patients. This study used TCR sequencing and RNA sequencing of peripheral blood to compare persistent Graves' disease patients against newly diagnosed Graves' disease patients. The study was registered as a clinical trial and conducted in China. TCR sequencing covered around 13 persistent and some 20 newly diagnosed Graves' disease patients, some 33 samples in total. General conclusions and limits of the study: Only peripheral blood was studied, because thyroid tissue, the primary lesion, was inaccessible. TRBV28, TRBJ1-2 and TRBJ2-5 were preferentially used in persistent disease, while TRBV20-1 and TRBJ2-1 were favored in newly diagnosed disease. Patients with persistent disease shared more public clonotypes (around 2,500) than newly diagnosed patients did (approximately 1,000). Sequencing and analysis were limited to the TCR beta chain. As a limitation, the authors acknowledged that the small sample size may reduce accuracy. Compared with newly diagnosed patients, patients with persistent Graves' disease had lower TCR Shannon entropy and fewer highly expanded clones, which suggests clonal expansion.

The library relied on multiplex PCR. The instrument given in TCRdb is Illumina HiSeq 4000. CDR3 regions were amplified by Arm-PCR with iRepertoire HTBI primers to construct TCR beta libraries. Before sequencing, the PCR products went through gel purification. In the paper's pipeline: Gene usage analysis of CDR3 amino acid clonotypes used the roughly 60 TRBV and some 13 TRBJ segments found across samples. COPE and FqMerger were used to merge the filtered high-quality paired reads into contigs. BLAST was used to align contigs to IMGT TRBV, TRBD and TRBJ reference genes, and CDR3 was defined according to IMGT. Any clonotype with a frequency above 0.1% was counted as a highly expanded clone. Shannon entropy was used to measure repertoire diversity, and the Gini coefficient was used to measure V-J evenness. A clonotype found in more than one individual was treated as public. TCRdb trimmed public reads at Q25 via fastp, called clones via MiXCR and kept in-frame beta chains. One record per CDR3 amino acid sequence lists the most common genes and DNA. The V and J calls were not made by the authors but by TCRdb's processing. This sample is represented by about 430,000 distinct CDR3 sequences; approximately 15% of them were singletons. Over 7.5% of the sample rests with the top ten.

The CDR3 goes from the cysteine to the phenylalanine over 14 residues. The entry retains the CDR3 DNA only, 42 bases that are in frame from base 1. Trimming costs V 1 base and J 7 bases, and their ends lie 13 bases apart. From a lookup of the germline V gene, CDR1 and CDR2 are SGHVS and FQNEAQ. The sample's time point label is to be understood as: newly diagnosed GD, antithyroid drugs for less than 3 months. For both TCR sequencing and RNA sequencing, RNA was extracted from PBMCs in TRIzol. Graves' disease was diagnosed according to American Thyroid Association guidelines. Patients were recruited from an endocrinology department in Xi'an, China. From each patient, nine milliliters of peripheral blood was collected into an EDTA anticoagulant tube. PBMCs were isolated by Ficoll Paque Plus density gradient separation without further T cell sorting. An Agilent 2100 Bioanalyzer and agarose gel were used to assess RNA quality, and a NanoDrop 2000 was used to measure RNA concentration.

These data are also associated with another study on T cells in Graves' hyperthyroidism and ophthalmopathy. The second investigation adds: Graves' hyperthyroidism was defined as stable when no progression to ophthalmopathy occurred over 18 months of follow-up. Hyperthyroidism patients were newly diagnosed, had a disease duration of under 2 months, and were aged 18 to 65 years. Exclusion was applied to patients with uncontrolled infections, other autoimmune diseases, pregnancy or lactation. Diagnoses relied on clinical symptoms, serum thyroxine and TRAb, thyroid ultrasound and orbital computed tomography. For the first round of RT-PCR on the TCR CDR3, the HTBI primer set was used together with the Qiagen OneStep RT-PCR kit. Most expanded thyroid clonotypes (frequency above 0.001) were also detected in blood, suggesting blood repertoires may reflect thyroid immune responses. A 13 V-J signature model separated ophthalmopathy from stable hyperthyroidism, with approximately 87% sensitivity and around 84% specificity in cross-validation and 80%/75% in testing. In validation, the model predicted progression to ophthalmopathy a median of about 6 months before onset, with about 64% sensitivity and about 72% specificity. To identify distinguishing TCR V-J signatures, a discovery cohort of some 100 patients was used, comprising under 45 with Graves' ophthalmopathy and roughly 60 with stable Graves' hyperthyroidism. An independent validation cohort of 18 to 20 hyperthyroidism patients and about 16 patients who later progressed to ophthalmopathy tested prospective prediction of ophthalmopathy. The 75 to 100 discovery patients were randomly split 7:3 into training and test sets. Thyroid tissue and blood T-cell repertoires from several Graves' hyperthyroidism patients were also compared in the study. Following sampling, methimazole starting at 30 mg daily was given to hyperthyroidism patients, and high-dose intravenous methylprednisolone was given to ophthalmopathy patients. Libraries were constructed in a second round of multiplex PCR, after which size selection and purification were performed. The libraries were sequenced on an Illumina HiSeq2000 using paired-end 100 bp reads. SOAPnuke was used to process the raw data, removing reads that contained adapters or uncalled bases, had a mean Phred below 15, or lacked an exact match to the constant primer or identifier. COPE v1.2.5 was used to merge high-quality paired reads, and clonotypes were defined as unique nucleotide sequences. Clonotypes were aligned to IMGT TRBV, TRBD and TRBJ reference segments using MiTCR v1.1. Only V-J combinations with frequency above 0.0001, covering 99.2% of repertoires, were analysed. The TCS score was defined as F50 (clonal expansion) divided by E x V (chaos), with BLOSUM62-based TCRdist calculated between CDR3 peptides within each V-J. Welch's t-statistics and random forest reduced 500 to 550 V-J features to 13, which were used in a naive Bayes classifier (R e1071). Sample size was not statistically predetermined, and blinding of investigators to group allocation was not performed. The paper reports TCR Vbeta CDR3 sequencing of roughly 140 peripheral blood samples: around 41 ophthalmopathy, fewer than 80 hyperthyroidism and 17 progressor patients.

Here the chain combines TRBV7-8 and TRBJ2-5; the D gene is possibly TRBD1, with 6 bases matching. This receptor was obtained from a woman aged 40-49 years with Graves disease. Donor details come from another sample of the same person, matched by shared clones. The sample was peripheral blood mononuclear cells (PBMCs), taken at new diagnosis, from a patient treated with antithyroid drugs. The DNA is as follows: TGTGCCAGCAGCTTAGGTTGGTCAGGGGTGACCCAGTACTTC. The translation is CASSLGWSGVTQYF.